Listed below are T cell receptor beta chains from one sample, sequenced in a study of cytomegalovirus exposure and HLA in healthy donors. Only in-frame clones appear in the TCRdb table, and some are missing; sequencing was by immunoSEQ multiplex PCR. Among some 44,000 clones listed, about 90% were seen once. Sequencing used PBMCs. These receptors all stem from a man younger than 35 in good health and CMV-seronegative. The CDR3 runs from the conserved cysteine through the conserved F or W. D genes are given only for firm matches. Clone size, where shown, is once, few, many, or a class for clones that have expanded.

cdr3_nt: TGTGCCAGCAGCTTACACGAACTAGCGGGGGCGCAGGCGTACGAGCAGTACTTC; cdr3_aa: CASSLHELAGAQAYEQYF; j_call: TRBJ2-7; clone_size: NA; d_call: TRBD2; v_call: TRBV7-3
cdr3_nt: TGTGCCAGCAGCTTAGAGGGACAGGTATACAATGAGCAGTTCTTC; cdr3_aa: CASSLEGQVYNEQFF; j_call: TRBJ2-1; clone_size: NA; d_call: TRBD1; v_call: TRBV7-3
cdr3_nt: TGTGCCAGCAGCTTACAGGGAAACAATGAGCAGTTCTTC; cdr3_aa: CASSLQGNNEQFF; j_call: TRBJ2-1; clone_size: NA; d_call: NA; v_call: TRBV7-5
cdr3_nt: TGTGCCAGCATTTACGGGACAGGGGCGGCCACTGAAGCTTTCTTT; cdr3_aa: CASIYGTGAATEAFF; j_call: TRBJ1-1; clone_size: NA; d_call: TRBD1; v_call: TRBV7-9
cdr3_nt: TGTGCCAGCAGCGAGCGCCTGGGGACAGGGTCCGATGGCTACACCTTC; cdr3_aa: CASSERLGTGSDGYTF; j_call: TRBJ1-2; clone_size: NA; d_call: TRBD1; v_call: TRBV7-9
cdr3_nt: TGTGCCAGCTCAGCGGGACAGGGGGCAGATACGCAGTATTTT; cdr3_aa: CASSAGQGADTQYF; j_call: TRBJ2-3; clone_size: NA; d_call: TRBD1; v_call: TRBV18
cdr3_nt: TGTGCCAGCAGCTTAGGACTAGCGAGAGAGGAGACCCAGTACTTC; cdr3_aa: CASSLGLAREETQYF; j_call: TRBJ2-5; clone_size: NA; d_call: TRBD2; v_call: TRBV11-2
cdr3_nt: TGTGCCAGCAGTCAAAGGACTAGCGGCACAGATACGCAGTATTTT; cdr3_aa: CASSQRTSGTDTQYF; j_call: TRBJ2-3; clone_size: NA; d_call: TRBD2; v_call: TRBV6-6
cdr3_nt: TGTGCCAGCAGCTTCGGGGGGCTGGATACGCAGTATTTT; cdr3_aa: CASSFGGLDTQYF; j_call: TRBJ2-3; clone_size: NA; d_call: NA; v_call: TRBV7-9
cdr3_nt: TGTGCCAGCAGTATCACGGGACAGGGGGCGCAAAACTCTGGGGCCAACGTCCTGACTTTC; cdr3_aa: CASSITGQGAQNSGANVLTF; j_call: TRBJ2-6; clone_size: few; d_call: TRBD1; v_call: TRBV27
cdr3_nt: TGTGCCAGCAGCCCCGACGGGAGCAATCAGCCCCAGCATTTT; cdr3_aa: CASSPDGSNQPQHF; j_call: TRBJ1-5; clone_size: NA; d_call: NA; v_call: TRBV5-1
cdr3_nt: TGTGCCAGTAGTATAGGAACCGGGACAGTCTCCTACGAGCAGTACTTC; cdr3_aa: CASSIGTGTVSYEQYF; j_call: TRBJ2-7; clone_size: NA; d_call: TRBD1; v_call: TRBV19
cdr3_nt: TGCAGCGCTATTTTCGGGGGGGAAAACTACGAGCAGTACTTC; cdr3_aa: CSAIFGGENYEQYF; j_call: TRBJ2-7; clone_size: NA; d_call: TRBD2; v_call: TRBV29-1
cdr3_nt: TGCAGCGTTGCAGCGACCCCGGGGAGCGAAAAACTGTTTTTT; cdr3_aa: CSVAATPGSEKLFF; j_call: TRBJ1-4; clone_size: NA; d_call: NA; v_call: TRBV29-1
cdr3_nt: TGTGCCAGCAGCTTGTTTCCGGGACTGGATAACAATGAGCAGTTCTTC; cdr3_aa: CASSLFPGLDNNEQFF; j_call: TRBJ2-1; clone_size: NA; d_call: NA; v_call: TRBV5-5
cdr3_nt: TGTGCCAGCAGTTGGGCAGCAACTAACTATGGCTACACCTTC; cdr3_aa: CASSWAATNYGYTF; j_call: TRBJ1-2; clone_size: NA; d_call: NA; v_call: TRBV6-5
cdr3_nt: TGTGCCAGCAGTTTCGGGACAGGGGACCATGGCTACACCTTC; cdr3_aa: CASSFGTGDHGYTF; j_call: TRBJ1-2; clone_size: NA; d_call: TRBD1; v_call: TRBV27
cdr3_nt: TGCGCCAGCAGCTTGACTAGCGGGAACACCGGGGAGCTGTTTTTT; cdr3_aa: CASSLTSGNTGELFF; j_call: TRBJ2-2; clone_size: NA; d_call: TRBD2; v_call: TRBV5-1
cdr3_nt: TGTGCCAGCAGGGTGGACAGAAAGTCTGGAAACACCATATATTTT; cdr3_aa: CASRVDRKSGNTIYF; j_call: TRBJ1-3; clone_size: NA; d_call: NA; v_call: TRBV6-5
cdr3_nt: TGTGCCAGCAGCGTAGTGGCAGGGGGAATCGGAACAGATACGCAGTATTTT; cdr3_aa: CASSVVAGGIGTDTQYF; j_call: TRBJ2-3; clone_size: NA; d_call: TRBD1; v_call: TRBV9
cdr3_nt: TGTGCCAGCAGCTTAATTCACAGGGGGCAAGATACGCAGTATTTT; cdr3_aa: CASSLIHRGQDTQYF; j_call: TRBJ2-3; clone_size: once; d_call: TRBD1; v_call: TRBV13
cdr3_nt: TGCGCCAGCAGCCCAAAGTCGGACACATCCTCAAGTATGGGCTACACCTTC; cdr3_aa: CASSPKSDTSSSMGYTF; j_call: TRBJ1-2; clone_size: NA; d_call: NA; v_call: TRBV5-1
cdr3_nt: TGTGCCAGCAGCTTAGAAGGACAGGGCTACACCTTC; cdr3_aa: CASSLEGQGYTF; j_call: TRBJ1-2; clone_size: NA; d_call: NA; v_call: TRBV11-2
cdr3_nt: TGTGCCAGCAGTCAGGGACAGAACACCGGGGAGCTGTTTTTT; cdr3_aa: CASSQGQNTGELFF; j_call: TRBJ2-2; clone_size: NA; d_call: NA; v_call: TRBV6-5
cdr3_nt: TGTGCCACCAGCAGAGATGTAACTAGCGGTGGGGGGCAGTTCTTC; cdr3_aa: CATSRDVTSGGGQFF; j_call: TRBJ2-1; clone_size: NA; d_call: TRBD2; v_call: TRBV15
cdr3_nt: TGTGCCAGTAGTACTCTACTTAGCTCCTACAATGAGCAGTTCTTC; cdr3_aa: CASSTLLSSYNEQFF; j_call: TRBJ2-1; clone_size: NA; d_call: NA; v_call: TRBV19
cdr3_nt: TGTGCCAGCACTGGGGGCGGAAGAAACACCGGGGAGCTGTTTTTT; cdr3_aa: CASTGGGRNTGELFF; j_call: TRBJ2-2; clone_size: NA; d_call: NA; v_call: TRBV6-5
cdr3_nt: TGTGCCAGCAGCGGACAGGGAAAAAACACCGGGGAGCTGTTTTTT; cdr3_aa: CASSGQGKNTGELFF; j_call: TRBJ2-2; clone_size: once; d_call: TRBD1; v_call: TRBV9
cdr3_nt: TGTGCCAGCAGTTTATGGCCCCAGGGTGGCTCCTACGAGCAGTACTTC; cdr3_aa: CASSLWPQGGSYEQYF; j_call: TRBJ2-7; clone_size: NA; d_call: NA; v_call: TRBV28
cdr3_nt: TGTGCCAGCAGTTTTCCGGGACTAGCGGGAGGGTCGAATGAGCAGTTCTTC; cdr3_aa: CASSFPGLAGGSNEQFF; j_call: TRBJ2-1; clone_size: NA; d_call: TRBD2; v_call: TRBV7-9
cdr3_nt: TGTGCCAGCAGACCTAGCGGGAGCTACGAGCAGTACTTC; cdr3_aa: CASRPSGSYEQYF; j_call: TRBJ2-7; clone_size: NA; d_call: TRBD2; v_call: TRBV6-9
cdr3_nt: TGTGCCATCAAGGGGACAGCTTCATACAATGAGCAGTTCTTC; cdr3_aa: CAIKGTASYNEQFF; j_call: TRBJ2-1; clone_size: few; d_call: TRBD1; v_call: TRBV28
cdr3_nt: TGTGCCAGCAGTCCGGTATCCTCTGGAAACACCATATATTTT; cdr3_aa: CASSPVSSGNTIYF; j_call: TRBJ1-3; clone_size: few; d_call: NA; v_call: TRBV27
cdr3_nt: TGTGCCAGTAGTATAGGACAGGGGCCCAACCTAAACTATGGCTACACCTTC; cdr3_aa: CASSIGQGPNLNYGYTF; j_call: TRBJ1-2; clone_size: NA; d_call: TRBD1; v_call: TRBV19
cdr3_nt: TGTGCCAGTAGTCCTATGAGGACAGGGATGAACACTGAAGCTTTCTTT; cdr3_aa: CASSPMRTGMNTEAFF; j_call: TRBJ1-1; clone_size: once; d_call: TRBD1; v_call: TRBV19
cdr3_nt: TGTGCCAGCAGCTCCCGACAGGGGCGAAGCACAGATACGCAGTATTTT; cdr3_aa: CASSSRQGRSTDTQYF; j_call: TRBJ2-3; clone_size: NA; d_call: TRBD1; v_call: TRBV5-4
cdr3_nt: TGTGCCAGCAGCCAGGGACAGGGTCTCAATTCTGGCTACACCTTC; cdr3_aa: CASSQGQGLNSGYTF; j_call: TRBJ1-2; clone_size: NA; d_call: TRBD1; v_call: TRBV5-4
cdr3_nt: TGCAGCGTAGGCGGGACAGGGGGCGGTCAGCCCCAGCATTTT; cdr3_aa: CSVGGTGGGQPQHF; j_call: TRBJ1-5; clone_size: NA; d_call: TRBD1; v_call: TRBV29-1
cdr3_nt: TGTGCCAGCTCACTCCGGGACGGACTAACCTACAATGAGCAGTTCTTC; cdr3_aa: CASSLRDGLTYNEQFF; j_call: TRBJ2-1; clone_size: NA; d_call: NA; v_call: TRBV18
cdr3_nt: TGTGCCATCAGGGGACAGAGCACAGATACGCAGTATTTT; cdr3_aa: CAIRGQSTDTQYF; j_call: TRBJ2-3; clone_size: NA; d_call: TRBD1; v_call: TRBV10-3
cdr3_nt: TGTGCCAGCTCACCGGGGGGGGGAGAGGCCTATGGCTACACCTTC; cdr3_aa: CASSPGGGEAYGYTF; j_call: TRBJ1-2; clone_size: NA; d_call: NA; v_call: TRBV18
cdr3_nt: TGCGCCAGCAGCTTGCGCCCAGGGGATAATTCACCCCTCCACTTT; cdr3_aa: CASSLRPGDNSPLHF; j_call: TRBJ1-6; clone_size: NA; d_call: NA; v_call: TRBV5-1
cdr3_nt: TGTGCCAGCAGCGTGCGGGGGGCGACAGATACGCAGTATTTT; cdr3_aa: CASSVRGATDTQYF; j_call: TRBJ2-3; clone_size: NA; d_call: TRBD2; v_call: TRBV14
cdr3_nt: TGTGCCAGCAGCTTAGATTTAGCGGTGCAGTACTTC; cdr3_aa: CASSLDLAVQYF; j_call: TRBJ2-7; clone_size: once; d_call: NA; v_call: TRBV7-2
cdr3_nt: TGCGCCAGCAGCCGCTTTATCTCAGGGGGTAGCTCTGGAAACACCATATATTTT; cdr3_aa: CASSRFISGGSSGNTIYF; j_call: TRBJ1-3; clone_size: NA; d_call: TRBD1; v_call: TRBV4-3
cdr3_nt: TGTGCCAGCAGCTTAGCGGGGGGGTCAGATACGCAGTATTTT; cdr3_aa: CASSLAGGSDTQYF; j_call: TRBJ2-3; clone_size: NA; d_call: TRBD2; v_call: TRBV7-2
cdr3_nt: TGTGCCAGCAGTGCTACCGGGAGCAACACTGAAGCTTTCTTT; cdr3_aa: CASSATGSNTEAFF; j_call: TRBJ1-1; clone_size: NA; d_call: NA; v_call: TRBV6-4
cdr3_nt: TGTGCCAGCAGCCCCACCGGGACAGGGTTGGATACGCAGTATTTT; cdr3_aa: CASSPTGTGLDTQYF; j_call: TRBJ2-3; clone_size: NA; d_call: TRBD1; v_call: TRBV7-3
cdr3_nt: TGTGCCAGCAGCTTGGTGCAGGGGGCTGGTCAGCCCCAGCATTTT; cdr3_aa: CASSLVQGAGQPQHF; j_call: TRBJ1-5; clone_size: NA; d_call: TRBD1; v_call: TRBV5-5
cdr3_nt: TGTGCCAGCAGCCCTGGGACAGGGGACGGAAACACCATATATTTT; cdr3_aa: CASSPGTGDGNTIYF; j_call: TRBJ1-3; clone_size: NA; d_call: TRBD1; v_call: TRBV7-8